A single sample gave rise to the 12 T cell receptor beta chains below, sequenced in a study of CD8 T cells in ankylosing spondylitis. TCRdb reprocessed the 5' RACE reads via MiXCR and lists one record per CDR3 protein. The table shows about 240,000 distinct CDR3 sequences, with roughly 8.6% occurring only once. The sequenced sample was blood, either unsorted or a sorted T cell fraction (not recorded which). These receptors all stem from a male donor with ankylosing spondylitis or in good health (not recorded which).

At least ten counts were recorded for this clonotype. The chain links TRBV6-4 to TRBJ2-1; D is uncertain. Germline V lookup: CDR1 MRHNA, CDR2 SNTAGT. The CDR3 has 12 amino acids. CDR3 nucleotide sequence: TGTGCTAATGCGAATTTACGGCTTTCAGGGTTCTTC. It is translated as CANANLRLSGFF.

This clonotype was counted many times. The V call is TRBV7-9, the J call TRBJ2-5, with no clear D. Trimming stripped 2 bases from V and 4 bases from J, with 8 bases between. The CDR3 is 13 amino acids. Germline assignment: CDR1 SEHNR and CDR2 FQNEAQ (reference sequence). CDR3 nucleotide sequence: TGTGCCAGCAGCTTATTTGGCGGAGAGACCCAGTACTTC. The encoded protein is CASSLFGGETQYF.

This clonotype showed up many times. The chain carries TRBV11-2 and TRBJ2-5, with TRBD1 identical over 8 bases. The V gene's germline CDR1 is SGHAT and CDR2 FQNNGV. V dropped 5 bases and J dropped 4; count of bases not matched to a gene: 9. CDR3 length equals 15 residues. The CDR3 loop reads CASSRTGWSGETQYF. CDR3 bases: TGTGCCAGCAGCAGGACAGGGTGGAGCGGAGAGACCCAGTACTTC.

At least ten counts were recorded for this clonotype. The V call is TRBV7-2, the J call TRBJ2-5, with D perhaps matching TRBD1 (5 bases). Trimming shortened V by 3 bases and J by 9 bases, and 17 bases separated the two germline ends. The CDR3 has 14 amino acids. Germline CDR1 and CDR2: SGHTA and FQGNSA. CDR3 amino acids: CASSLAGQKVSQYF. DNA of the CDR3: TGTGCCAGCAGCTTGGCAGGACAAAAGGTGTCCCAGTACTTC.

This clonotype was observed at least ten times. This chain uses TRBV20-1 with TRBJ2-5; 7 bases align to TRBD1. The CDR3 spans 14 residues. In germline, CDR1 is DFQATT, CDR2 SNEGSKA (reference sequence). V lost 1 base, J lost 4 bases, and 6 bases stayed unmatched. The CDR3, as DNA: TGCAGTGCTAGAGGGGGACAGTATAGAGAGACCCAGTACTTC. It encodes CSARGGQYRETQYF.

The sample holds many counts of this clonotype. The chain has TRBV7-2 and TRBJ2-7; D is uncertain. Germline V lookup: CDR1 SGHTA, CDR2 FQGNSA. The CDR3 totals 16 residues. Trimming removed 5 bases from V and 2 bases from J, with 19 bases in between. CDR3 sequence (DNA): TGTGCCAGCAGCCGTTACTTAGGAGACATAACCTACGAGCAGTACTTC. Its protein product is CASSRYLGDITYEQYF.

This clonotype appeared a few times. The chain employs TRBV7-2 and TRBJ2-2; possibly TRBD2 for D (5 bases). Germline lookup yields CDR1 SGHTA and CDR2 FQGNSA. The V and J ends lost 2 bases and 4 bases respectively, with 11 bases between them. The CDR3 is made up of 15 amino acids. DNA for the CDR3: TGTGCCAGCAGCTTATTTTCACGGGGCACCGGGGAGCTGTTTTTT. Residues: CASSLFSRGTGELFF.

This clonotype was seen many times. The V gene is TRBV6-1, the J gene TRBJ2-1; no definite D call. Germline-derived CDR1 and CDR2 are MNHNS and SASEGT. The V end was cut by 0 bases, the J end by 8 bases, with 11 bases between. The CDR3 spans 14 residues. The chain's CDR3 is CASSEAMGSYEQFF. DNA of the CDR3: TGTGCCAGCAGTGAAGCAATGGGATCGTATGAGCAGTTCTTC.

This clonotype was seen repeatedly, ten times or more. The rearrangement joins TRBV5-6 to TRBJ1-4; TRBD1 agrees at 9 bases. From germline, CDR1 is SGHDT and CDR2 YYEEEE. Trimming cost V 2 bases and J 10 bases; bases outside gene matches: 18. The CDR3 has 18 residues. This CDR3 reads CASSFDTGGAGQRGKLFF. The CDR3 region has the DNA TGTGCCAGCAGCTTTGATACAGGGGGCGCAGGCCAGAGGGGAAAACTGTTTTTT. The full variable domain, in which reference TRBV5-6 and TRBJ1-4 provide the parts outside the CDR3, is DAGVTQSPTHLIKTRGQQVTLRCSPKSGHDTVSWYQQALGQGPQFIFQYYEEEERQRGNFPDRFSGHQFPNYSSELNVNALLLGDSALYLCASSFDTGGAGQRGKLFFGSGTQLSVL.

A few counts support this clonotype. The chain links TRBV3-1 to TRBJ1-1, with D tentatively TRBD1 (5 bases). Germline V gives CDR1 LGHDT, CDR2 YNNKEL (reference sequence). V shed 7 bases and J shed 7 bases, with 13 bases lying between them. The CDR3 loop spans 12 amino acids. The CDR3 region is CASTQGGGEAFF. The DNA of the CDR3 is TGTGCCAGCACCCAGGGAGGTGGTGAAGCTTTCTTT.

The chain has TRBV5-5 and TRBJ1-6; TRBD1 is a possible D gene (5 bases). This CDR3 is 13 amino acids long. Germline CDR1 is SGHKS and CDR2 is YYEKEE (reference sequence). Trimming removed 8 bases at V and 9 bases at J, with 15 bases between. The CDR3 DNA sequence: TGTGCCAGTATTCAGGGACCTTCTTCACCCCTCCACTTT. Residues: CASIQGPSSPLHF. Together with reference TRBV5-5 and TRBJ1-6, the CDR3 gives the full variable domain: DAGVTQSPTHLIKTRGQQVTLRCSPISGHKSVSWYQQVLGQGPQFIFQYYEKEERGRGNFPDRFSARQFPNYSSELNVNALLLGDSALYLCASIQGPSSPLHFGNGTRLTVT.

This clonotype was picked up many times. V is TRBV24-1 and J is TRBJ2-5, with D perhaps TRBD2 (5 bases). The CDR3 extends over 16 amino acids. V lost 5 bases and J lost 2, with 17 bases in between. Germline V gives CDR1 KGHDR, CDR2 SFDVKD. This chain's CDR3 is CATSGPSSGRQETQYF. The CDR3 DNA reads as TGTGCCACCAGTGGCCCGTCGTCGGGGAGACAAGAGACCCAGTACTTC.